This TCR beta chain is from a study of T-cell memory formation after mild COVID-19. The TCR alpha and TCR beta cDNA libraries, bearing sample barcodes and UMIs, were generated by 5'RACE using constant-segment primers. TCRdb reanalysed the 5' RACE reads using MiXCR and keeps one entry per CDR3 protein. The profile shows under 300,000 distinct CDR3 sequences, approximately 18% of them singletons. CDR3 length: 13 amino acids. Trimming took 6 bases from V and 1 from J; bases not matched to a gene: 2. Germline V gene sequence: CDR1 SGHTA, CDR2 FQGNSA. Study conclusions and caveats: Clones from the second wave (peaking day 37) had unconfirmed SARS-CoV-2 specificity. The pre-infection memory compartment contained some responding clones, suggesting cross-reactive memory joined. Contracting CD8+ clones were enriched in EMRA, CD4+ mainly in CM and EM.

As concerns this clonotype: As yet, its antigen is unknown. Being one base from a much bigger clone, this may be a read error.

This clonotype was obtained from a man aged 18 to 29 who had mild COVID-19 (a few samples of this study predate the infection). Cell type and time point are not known. V and J are TRBV7-2 and TRBJ1-1; TRBD1 matches 7 bases. The sample consisted of PBMCs or a T cell subset sorted from them (not recorded which). The CDR3 reads CASRGQQNTEAFF. CDR3 nucleotides: TGTGCCAGCAGGGGACAGCAGAACACTGAAGCTTTCTTT.